This T cell receptor beta chain was recovered during a study of human T cells and chemical hapten exposure. This clonotype occurred a few times. The sample's time point: patch test 3, about 24 weeks after DPC sensitization. Treatment here: therapeutic diphenylcyclopropenone sensitization with weekly scalp DPC. Germline assignment: CDR1 MDHEN and CDR2 SYDVKM. The CDR3 extends over 17 amino acids. Trimming took 5 bases from V and 3 from J; bases not matched to a gene: 5. TCRdb fed the RACE reads into MiXCR, producing one record per CDR3 protein. Among some 90,000 distinct CDR3 sequences, about 11% were seen once, and the ten largest hold 0.85% to 1.2%.

The genes are TRBV28 and TRBJ2-2; TRBD2 matches 14 bases. The source was whole blood, collected in connection with sensitization to the hapten diphenylcyclopropenone (DPC). This clonotype originated in a woman aged 25 to 45 with alopecia areata. Some clones in this sample may be carry-over from other donors' samples. This CDR3 reads CASSPGTSGGYTGELFF. The CDR3 nucleotides are TGTGCCAGCAGTCCCGGGACTAGCGGGGGATACACCGGGGAGCTGTTTTTT.